One sample yielded the 14 T cell receptor beta chains listed below, sequenced in a study of T cell responses to AZD1222 COVID-19 vaccine (TCRdb year 2021). What this sample's time point label stands for: about 28 days (+/-7) after the second vaccine dose. Library prep was done by the immunoSEQ multiplex PCR assay. This immuneACCESS table, as held by TCRdb, lists in-frame sequences with V and J called but not all clones. Of the missing ones, under half trace to an unresolved V gene in checked studies; the others have no known cause. This sample has some 250,000 clones in its table, and almost 95% of those were observed once. Approximately 0.52% of the sample is in the top ten clones. The sequencing here drew on peripheral blood, taken 28 days after the second AZD1222 dose. These receptor sequences come from an adult who received the AZD1222 COVID-19 vaccine.

The chain uses TRBV7-2 and TRBJ2-5; tentatively, D is TRBD2 (5 bases). V was trimmed by 5 bases and J by 4 bases, leaving 14 bases between them. The CDR3 runs 14 residues. Germline values: CDR1 SGHTA, CDR2 FQGNSA. The CDR3 region is CASSTLDWGETQYF. DNA for the CDR3: TGTGCCAGCAGCACTCTGGACTGGGGAGAGACCCAGTACTTC.

The chain uses TRBV4-2 and TRBJ2-1; 8 nucleotides match TRBD2. In germline, CDR1 is LGHNA, CDR2 YNFKEQ. The V segment lost 0 bases and the J segment 5 bases; nucleotides outside the gene matches: 6. There are 16 residues in the CDR3. The DNA for the CDR3 is TGTGCCAGCAGCCAAGATCCCTCGGGAGGGAACAATGAGCAGTTCTTC. Translated, it gives CASSQDPSGGNNEQFF.

The genes are TRBV7-9 and TRBJ2-7, with TRBD1 as a possible D gene (5 bases). Between the trimmed V and J ends, which lost 3 bases and 5 bases, there was a span of 14 bases. The CDR3 runs 14 residues. The germline CDR1 and CDR2 sequences are SEHNR and FQNEAQ (reference sequence). CDR3 sequence: CASSLDLRVNEQYF. The CDR3 region has the DNA TGTGCCAGCAGCTTGGACCTCAGGGTTAACGAGCAGTACTTC.

V and J are TRBV15 and TRBJ1-1; 8 nucleotides line up with TRBD1. Trimming at V came to 1 base and at J to 3 bases, leaving 7 bases not matched to a gene. CDR1 is LNHNV, CDR2 YYDKDF, per germline (reference sequence). CDR3 length: 16 residues. CDR3 nucleotide sequence: TGTGCCACCAGCAGAGGCTACAGGGGGAAGTACACTGAAGCTTTCTTT. Protein sequence: CATSRGYRGKYTEAFF.

This chain connects TRBV2 to TRBJ2-3, with TRBD2 identical over 12 bases. The CDR3 has 18 residues. The trim removed 5 bases at V and 2 bases at J, leaving 11 bases unmatched. CDR1 SNHLY and CDR2 FYNNEI come from the germline V gene. The CDR3 DNA follows: TGTGCCAGCAGTCACCCGCGGACTAGCGGGGCCTCCACAGATACGCAGTATTTT. Translation: CASSHPRTSGASTDTQYF.

The chain couples TRBV28 to TRBJ1-4, with 7 bases fitting TRBD1. Germline-derived CDR1 and CDR2 are MDHEN and SYDVKM. This CDR3 is built from 14 residues. J gave up 7 bases and V 5 bases, and 7 bases lay outside the gene matches. The CDR3 DNA reads TGTGCCAGCAGTGTCCCACAGGGGAGTGAAAAACTGTTTTTT. Translating it yields CASSVPQGSEKLFF.

The chain uses TRBV20-1 and TRBJ1-3; D is ambiguous. V lost 3 bases and J lost 4, with 16 bases in between. The V gene's germline CDR1 is DFQATT and CDR2 SNEGSKA (reference sequence). The CDR3 extends over 15 amino acids. The CDR3 reads CSASPGDRWGNTIYF. Written as DNA, the CDR3 is TGCAGTGCTAGTCCTGGTGACCGGTGGGGAAACACCATATATTTT.

V and J are TRBV30 and TRBJ2-7; 7 bases are a match to TRBD2. J gave up 4 bases and V 2 bases, and 8 bases lay outside the gene matches. The CDR3 is 14 residues long. Germline V gene sequence: CDR1 GTSNPN, CDR2 SVGIG (reference sequence). CDR3 sequence reads: CAWSPLAASYEQYF. The CDR3 DNA follows: TGTGCCTGGAGTCCTCTAGCGGCGTCTTACGAGCAGTACTTC.

J is TRBJ1-1 and V is TRBV7-3; D might be TRBD1 (6 bases). V was cut by 2 bases and J by 0 bases, with 10 bases left in between. The CDR3 runs 15 residues. Germline values: CDR1 SGHTA, CDR2 FQGTGA. CDR3 in DNA: TGTGCCAGCAGCTTATCTGGGGGCATGAACACTGAAGCTTTCTTT. Translated, it gives CASSLSGGMNTEAFF.

The chain is built from TRBV28 and TRBJ1-1, with unresolved D. In germline, CDR1 is MDHEN, CDR2 SYDVKM. CDR3 length equals 15 residues. Trimming removed 1 base at V and 4 bases at J, with 13 bases between. DNA of the CDR3: TGTGCCAGCAGTTTATTATGGGTAGAGAGCACTGAAGCTTTCTTT. Amino acid sequence: CASSLLWVESTEAFF.

In its sample, this clone was seen once. The chain has TRBV28 and TRBJ1-1; tentatively, D is TRBD1 (5 bases). V lost 8 bases to trimming and J lost 0 bases, with 16 bases between them. Germline V gene lookup returns CDR1 MDHEN and CDR2 SYDVKM. CDR3 length: 15 residues. CDR3 sequence (DNA): TGTGCCAGCCCTCCTGCGGGGCTGATGAACACTGAAGCTTTCTTT. It specifies CASPPAGLMNTEAFF.

This clone appeared once. This rearrangement joins TRBV18 to TRBJ1-1; D may be TRBD1 (5 bases). The CDR3 runs to 16 residues. From germline, CDR1 is KGHSH and CDR2 LQKENI. V lost 3 bases to trimming and J lost 1 base, with 15 bases between them. The CDR3 protein is CASSPRTHRGNTEAFF. The CDR3 bases are TGTGCCAGCTCACCCCGGACACATAGGGGGAACACTGAAGCTTTCTTT.

The rearrangement uses TRBV10-2 and TRBJ2-3; 7 bases are shared with TRBD2. V shed 8 bases, J shed 2 bases, and the junction held 1 base outside the gene matches. Germline V lookup: CDR1 WSHSY, CDR2 SAAADI. The CDR3 has 12 residues. CDR3: CASGTITDTQYF. In DNA form, the CDR3 reads TGCGCCAGCGGGACTATCACAGATACGCAGTATTTT.

The J gene is TRBJ2-7, the V gene TRBV24-1, with 11 positions matching TRBD1. The CDR3 sequence is 15 residues long. V lost 3 bases, J lost 6 bases, and 6 bases stayed unmatched. CDR1 and CDR2 from the germline V gene are KGHDR and SFDVKD. The chain's CDR3 is CATSDPGQGAGEQYF. Written as DNA, the CDR3 is TGTGCCACCAGTGATCCCGGACAGGGGGCTGGCGAGCAGTACTTC.